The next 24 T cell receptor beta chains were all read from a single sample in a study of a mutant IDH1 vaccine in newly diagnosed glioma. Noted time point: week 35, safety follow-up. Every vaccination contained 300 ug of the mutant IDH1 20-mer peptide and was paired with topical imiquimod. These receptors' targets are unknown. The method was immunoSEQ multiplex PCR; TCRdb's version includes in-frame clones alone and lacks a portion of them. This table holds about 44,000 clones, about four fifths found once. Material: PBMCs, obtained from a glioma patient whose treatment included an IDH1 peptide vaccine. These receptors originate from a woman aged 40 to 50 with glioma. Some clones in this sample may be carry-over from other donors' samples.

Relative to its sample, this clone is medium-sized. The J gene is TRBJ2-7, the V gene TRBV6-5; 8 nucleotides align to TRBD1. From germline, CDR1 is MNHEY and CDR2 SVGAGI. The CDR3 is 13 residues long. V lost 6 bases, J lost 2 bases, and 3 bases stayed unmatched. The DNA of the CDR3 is TGTGCCAGCAGGGGACAGGCCGCCTACGAGCAGTACTTC. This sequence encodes CASRGQAAYEQYF.

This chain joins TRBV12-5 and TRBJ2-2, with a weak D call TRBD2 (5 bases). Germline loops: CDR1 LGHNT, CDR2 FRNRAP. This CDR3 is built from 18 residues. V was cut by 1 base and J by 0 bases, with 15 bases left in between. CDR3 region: CASGLGETLIANTGELFF. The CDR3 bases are TGTGCTAGTGGTTTGGGGGAGACTCTTATCGCGAACACCGGGGAGCTGTTTTTT.

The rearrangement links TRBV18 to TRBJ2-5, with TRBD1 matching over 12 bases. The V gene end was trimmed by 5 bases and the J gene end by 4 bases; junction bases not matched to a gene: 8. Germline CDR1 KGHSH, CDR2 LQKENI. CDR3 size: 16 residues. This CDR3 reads CASSTGTGGYGETQYF. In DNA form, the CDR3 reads TGTGCCAGCTCAACCGGGACAGGGGGCTACGGAGAGACCCAGTACTTC. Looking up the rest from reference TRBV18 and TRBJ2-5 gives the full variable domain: NAGVMQNPRHLVRRRGQEARLRCSPMKGHSHVYWYRQLPEEGLKFMVYLQKENIIDESGMPKERFSAEFPKEGPSILRIQQVVRGDSAAYFCASSTGTGGYGETQYFGPGTRLLVL.

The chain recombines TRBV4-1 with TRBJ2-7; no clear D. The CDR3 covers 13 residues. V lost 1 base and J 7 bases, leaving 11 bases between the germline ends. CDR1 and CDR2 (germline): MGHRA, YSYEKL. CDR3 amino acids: CASSQVMAVEQYF. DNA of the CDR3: TGCGCCAGCAGCCAAGTTATGGCGGTTGAGCAGTACTTC.

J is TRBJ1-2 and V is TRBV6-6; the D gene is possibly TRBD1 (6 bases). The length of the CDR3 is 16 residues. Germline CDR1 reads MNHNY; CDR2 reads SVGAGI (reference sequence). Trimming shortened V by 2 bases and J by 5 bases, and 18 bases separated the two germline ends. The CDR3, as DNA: TGTGCCAGCAGTTACGCCGCGGGTGGGGGCGAATATGGCTACACCTTC. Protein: CASSYAAGGGEYGYTF.

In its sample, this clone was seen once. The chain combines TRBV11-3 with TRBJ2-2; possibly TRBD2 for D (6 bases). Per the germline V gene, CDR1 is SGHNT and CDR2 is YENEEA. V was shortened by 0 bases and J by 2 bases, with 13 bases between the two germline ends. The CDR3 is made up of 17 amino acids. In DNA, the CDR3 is TGTGCCAGCAGCTTAGATGGGTGGGGGACTAACACCGGGGAGCTGTTTTTT. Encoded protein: CASSLDGWGTNTGELFF.

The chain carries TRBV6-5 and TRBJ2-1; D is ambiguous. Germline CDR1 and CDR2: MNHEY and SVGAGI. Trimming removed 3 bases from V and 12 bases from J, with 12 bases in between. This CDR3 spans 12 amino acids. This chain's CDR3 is CASSYGRTGQFF. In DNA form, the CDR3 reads TGTGCCAGCAGTTATGGGCGGACCGGGCAGTTCTTC.

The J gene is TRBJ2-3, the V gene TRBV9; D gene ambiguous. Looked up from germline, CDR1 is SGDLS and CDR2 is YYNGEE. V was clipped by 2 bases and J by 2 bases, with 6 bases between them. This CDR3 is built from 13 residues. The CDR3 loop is CASSVLLTDTQYF. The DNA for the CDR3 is TGTGCCAGCAGCGTCCTTCTCACAGATACGCAGTATTTT. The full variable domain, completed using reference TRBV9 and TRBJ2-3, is DSGVTQTPKHLITATGQRVTLRCSPRSGDLSVYWYQQSLDQGLQFLIQYYNGEERAKGNILERFSAQQFPDLHSELNLSSLELGDSALYFCASSVLLTDTQYFGPGTRLTVL.

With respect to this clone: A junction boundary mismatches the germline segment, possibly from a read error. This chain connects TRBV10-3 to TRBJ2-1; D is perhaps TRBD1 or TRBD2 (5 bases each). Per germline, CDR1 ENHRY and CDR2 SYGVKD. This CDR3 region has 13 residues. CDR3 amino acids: CAFSERGVNEQFF. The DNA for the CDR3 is TGTGCCTTCAGCGAGCGAGGGGTGAATGAGCAGTTCTTC.

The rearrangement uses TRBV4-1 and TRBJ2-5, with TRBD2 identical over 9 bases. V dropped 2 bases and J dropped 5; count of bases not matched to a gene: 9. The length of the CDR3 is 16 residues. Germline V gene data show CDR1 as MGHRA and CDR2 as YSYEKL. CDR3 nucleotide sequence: TGCGCCAGCAGCCAACCTCTAGCGGGATCGGGGGAGACCCAGTACTTC. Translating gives CASSQPLAGSGETQYF.

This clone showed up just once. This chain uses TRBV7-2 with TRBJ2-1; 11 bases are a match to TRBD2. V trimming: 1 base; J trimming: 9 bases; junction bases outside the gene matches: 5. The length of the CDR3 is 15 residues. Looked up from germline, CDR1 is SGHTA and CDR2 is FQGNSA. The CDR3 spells CASSLVTSGRGEQFF. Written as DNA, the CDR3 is TGTGCCAGCAGCTTAGTAACTAGCGGGAGAGGTGAGCAGTTCTTC.

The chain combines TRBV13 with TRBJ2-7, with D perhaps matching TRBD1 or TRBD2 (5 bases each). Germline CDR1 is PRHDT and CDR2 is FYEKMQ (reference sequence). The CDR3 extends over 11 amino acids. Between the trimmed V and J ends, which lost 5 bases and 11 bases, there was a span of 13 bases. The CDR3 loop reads CASSLGRSEYF. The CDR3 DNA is TGTGCCAGCAGCCTGGGACGTTCGGAGTACTTC.

The DNA of the CDR3 is TGTGCCAGCTCACCATCTCCTGGGACTGAAGCTTTCTTT. This sequence encodes CASSPSPGTEAFF. The chain combines TRBV18 with TRBJ1-1; D is ambiguous. With 2 bases removed from V and 5 bases from J, the gap between germline ends came to 9 bases. Germline V gene data show CDR1 as KGHSH and CDR2 as LQKENI. This CDR3 region has 13 residues.

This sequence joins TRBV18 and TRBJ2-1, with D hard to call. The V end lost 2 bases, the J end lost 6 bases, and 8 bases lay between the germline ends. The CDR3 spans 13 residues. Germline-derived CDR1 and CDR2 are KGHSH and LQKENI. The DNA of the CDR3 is TGTGCCAGCTCACCAACAGTAATCAATGAGCAGTTCTTC. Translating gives CASSPTVINEQFF.

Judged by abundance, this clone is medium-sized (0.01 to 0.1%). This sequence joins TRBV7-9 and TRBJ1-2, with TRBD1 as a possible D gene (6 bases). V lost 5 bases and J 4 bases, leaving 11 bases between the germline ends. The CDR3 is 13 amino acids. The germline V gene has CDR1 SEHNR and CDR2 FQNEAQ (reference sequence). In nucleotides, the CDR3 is TGTGCCAGCAGCAGTGGACAGCGCTATGGCTACACCTTC. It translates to CASSSGQRYGYTF. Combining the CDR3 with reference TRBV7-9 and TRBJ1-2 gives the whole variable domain DTGVSQNPRHKITKRGQNVTFRCDPISEHNRLYWYRQTLGQGPEFLTYFQNEAQLEKSRLLSDRFSAERPKGSFSTLEIQRTEQGDSAMYLCASSSGQRYGYTFGSGTRLTVV.

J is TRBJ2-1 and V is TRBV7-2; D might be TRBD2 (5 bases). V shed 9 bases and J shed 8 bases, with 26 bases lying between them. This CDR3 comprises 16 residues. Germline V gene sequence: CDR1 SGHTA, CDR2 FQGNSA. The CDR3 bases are TGTGCCAGTAAAAACCGCGGGCCCGTGGTTAGGGATGAGCAGTTCTTC. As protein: CASKNRGPVVRDEQFF.

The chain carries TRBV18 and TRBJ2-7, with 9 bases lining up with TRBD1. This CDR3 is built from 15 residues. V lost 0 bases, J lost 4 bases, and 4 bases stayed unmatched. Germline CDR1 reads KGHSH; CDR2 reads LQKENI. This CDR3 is CASSPPGQGPYEQYF. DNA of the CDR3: TGTGCCAGCTCACCACCGGGACAGGGACCTTACGAGCAGTACTTC.

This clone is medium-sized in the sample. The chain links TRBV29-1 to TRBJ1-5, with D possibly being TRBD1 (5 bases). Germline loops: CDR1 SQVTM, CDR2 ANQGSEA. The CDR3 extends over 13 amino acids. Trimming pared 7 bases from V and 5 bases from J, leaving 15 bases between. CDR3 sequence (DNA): TGCAGCGCCGCGAGGGACCGAGATCAGCCCCAGCATTTT. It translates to CSAARDRDQPQHF.

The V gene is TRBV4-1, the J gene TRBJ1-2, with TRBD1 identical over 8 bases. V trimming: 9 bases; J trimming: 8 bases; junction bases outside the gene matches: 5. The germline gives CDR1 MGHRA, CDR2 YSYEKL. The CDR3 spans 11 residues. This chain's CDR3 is CASAGGEGYTF. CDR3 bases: TGCGCCAGTGCAGGGGGCGAGGGCTACACCTTC.

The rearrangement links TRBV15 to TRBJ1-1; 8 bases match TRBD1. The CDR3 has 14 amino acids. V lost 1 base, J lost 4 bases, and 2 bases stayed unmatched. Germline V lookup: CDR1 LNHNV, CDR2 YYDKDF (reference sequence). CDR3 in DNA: TGTGCCACCAGCAGAGCCACAGGGGGCACTGAAGCTTTCTTT. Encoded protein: CATSRATGGTEAFF.

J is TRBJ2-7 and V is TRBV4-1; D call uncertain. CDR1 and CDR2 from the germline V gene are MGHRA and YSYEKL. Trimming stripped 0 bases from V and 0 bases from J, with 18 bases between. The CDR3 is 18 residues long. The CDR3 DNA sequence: TGCGCCAGCAGCCAAGATAAATCTCGCCCAAGAAGCTCCTACGAGCAGTACTTC. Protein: CASSQDKSRPRSSYEQYF.

CDR3 coding DNA: TGCGCCAGCAGCCAAGATAAGGGGACGGTGCAGTACTTC. Translated: CASSQDKGTVQYF. V and J are TRBV4-3 and TRBJ2-7, with D perhaps matching TRBD1 or TRBD2 (5 bases each). The germline V and J ends were trimmed by 0 bases and 9 bases, with 12 bases remaining between them. Germline-derived CDR1 and CDR2 are LGHNA and YSLEER. CDR3 length: 13 residues.

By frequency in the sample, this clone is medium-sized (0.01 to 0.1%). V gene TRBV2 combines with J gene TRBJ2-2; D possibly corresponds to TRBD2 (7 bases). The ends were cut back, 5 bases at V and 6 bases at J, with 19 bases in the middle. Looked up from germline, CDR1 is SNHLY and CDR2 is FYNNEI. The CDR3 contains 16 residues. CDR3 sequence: CASSPFGGLVAGELFF. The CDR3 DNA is TGTGCCAGCAGTCCTTTCGGGGGGCTAGTGGCCGGGGAGCTGTTTTTT.

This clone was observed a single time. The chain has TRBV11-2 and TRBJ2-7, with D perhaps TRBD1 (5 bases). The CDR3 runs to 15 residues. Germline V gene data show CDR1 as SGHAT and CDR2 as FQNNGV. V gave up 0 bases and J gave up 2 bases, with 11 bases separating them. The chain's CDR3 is CASSLEWGPPYEQYF. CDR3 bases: TGTGCCAGCAGCTTAGAATGGGGCCCCCCCTACGAGCAGTACTTC. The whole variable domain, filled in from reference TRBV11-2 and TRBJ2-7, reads EAGVAQSPRYKIIEKRQSVAFWCNPISGHATLYWYQQILGQGPKLLIQFQNNGVVDDSQLPKDRFSAERLKGVDSTLKIQPAKLEDSAVYLCASSLEWGPPYEQYFGPGTRLTVT.